Shown below are 15 T cell receptor beta chains from a single sample sequenced in a study of cytomegalovirus exposure and HLA in healthy donors. The PCR was carried out with 60 Vbeta primers and 13 Jbeta primers. Only in-frame clones appear in the TCRdb table, and some are missing; sequencing was by immunoSEQ multiplex PCR. The table records 200,000 to 250,000 clones, more than 60% of them present only once. Material: PBMCs. The receptors originated from a woman aged 60-75 years in good health and CMV-seropositive.

The chain joins TRBV15 to TRBJ1-5; perhaps TRBD1 as D (6 bases). The germline CDR1 and CDR2 sequences are LNHNV and YYDKDF (reference sequence). CDR3 length: 15 residues. V lost 6 bases, J lost 4 bases, and 16 bases lay in between. The CDR3 loop is CATRTNLQGNQPQHF. In DNA form, the CDR3 reads TGTGCCACCAGGACTAATTTACAGGGAAATCAGCCCCAGCATTTT.

This clone has only a few counts. CDR3 residues: CASSPGSGQETQYF. The DNA of the CDR3 is TGTGCCAGCAGCCCAGGCAGCGGGCAAGAGACCCAGTACTTC. This chain connects TRBV7-9 to TRBJ2-5, with D perhaps matching TRBD2 (6 bases). From germline, CDR1 is SEHNR and CDR2 FQNEAQ (reference sequence). The V end was cut by 5 bases, the J end by 2 bases, with 12 bases between. The CDR3 runs 14 residues.

CDR3 protein: CASSPRQENQPQHF. The CDR3 DNA follows: TGTGCCAGCAGCCCGAGACAGGAGAATCAGCCCCAGCATTTT. The chain uses TRBV9 and TRBJ1-5, with TRBD1 as a possible D gene (6 bases). The CDR3 loop spans 14 amino acids. The ends were cut back, 4 bases at V and 4 bases at J, with 12 bases in the middle. The germline gives CDR1 SGDLS, CDR2 YYNGEE.

The rearrangement uses TRBV5-6 and TRBJ1-2, with D perhaps matching TRBD1 (6 bases). Germline V gene lookup returns CDR1 SGHDT and CDR2 YYEEEE. The length of the CDR3 is 13 residues. V shed 1 base and J shed 8 bases, with 12 bases lying between them. Here the CDR3 DNA reads TGTGCCAGCAGCTTGTGGCAGGGGCAGGGCTACACCTTC. The encoded protein is CASSLWQGQGYTF.

Note on this clone: At one of its ends the junction is not consistent with the germline gene, which may arise from a read error. This sequence joins TRBV5-6 and TRBJ1-2; TRBD1 matches at 7 bases. CDR3 size: 15 residues. Germline V gives CDR1 SGHDT, CDR2 YYEEEE. CDR3 protein: CASTLGDRANYGYTF. The CDR3 DNA follows: TGTGCCAGCACCTTGGGTGACAGGGCTAACTATGGCTACACCTTC.

This chain uses TRBV6-1 with TRBJ1-2, with D possibly TRBD1 on 5 matching bases. V was shortened by 3 bases and J by 7 bases, with 15 bases between the two germline ends. The germline V gene has CDR1 MNHNS and CDR2 SASEGT. The CDR3 extends over 14 amino acids. CDR3 loop: CASSEWQGGSGYTF. CDR3 sequence (DNA): TGTGCCAGCAGTGAGTGGCAGGGAGGTTCTGGCTACACCTTC.

The rearrangement links TRBV28 to TRBJ1-2; 9 positions match TRBD1. The V gene's germline CDR1 is MDHEN and CDR2 SYDVKM. The CDR3 runs 17 residues. J lost 1 base, V lost 6 bases, and 12 bases had no gene match. This CDR3 is CASSSLQGAGVNYGYTF. The CDR3 nucleotides are TGTGCCAGCAGCTCCTTACAGGGGGCCGGGGTTAACTATGGCTACACCTTC.

This clone was counted a single time. The rearrangement links TRBV30 to TRBJ2-7; 14 bases agree with TRBD2. Trimming cost V 3 bases and J 6 bases; bases outside gene matches: 10. Germline values: CDR1 GTSNPN, CDR2 SVGIG (reference sequence). This CDR3 spans 16 amino acids. CDR3 residues: CAWRLTSGRAVGEQYF. CDR3 nucleotides: TGTGCCTGGAGGCTGACTAGCGGGAGGGCCGTCGGCGAGCAGTACTTC.

The CDR3 DNA follows: TGTGCCAGCTCACCAGGTAGCGGGGGGGCCCATGAGCAGTTCTTC. Amino acid sequence: CASSPGSGGAHEQFF. The V call is TRBV18, the J call TRBJ2-1, with 11 bases fitting TRBD2. CDR1 KGHSH and CDR2 LQKENI come from the germline V gene. There are 15 residues in the CDR3. V shed 2 bases, J shed 8 bases, and the junction held 5 bases outside the gene matches.

The chain joins TRBV7-9 to TRBJ1-1, with D unclear. The CDR3 is 15 amino acids. Trimming removed 6 bases from V and 4 bases from J, with 18 bases in between. The germline CDR1 and CDR2 sequences are SEHNR and FQNEAQ (reference sequence). The CDR3 protein is CASSKLNQRGTEAFF. The CDR3, as DNA: TGTGCCAGCAGTAAATTAAATCAACGGGGCACTGAAGCTTTCTTT. Supplemented by reference TRBV7-9 and TRBJ1-1, the full variable domain reads DTGVSQNPRHKITKRGQNVTFRCDPISEHNRLYWYRQTLGQGPEFLTYFQNEAQLEKSRLLSDRFSAERPKGSFSTLEIQRTEQGDSAMYLCASSKLNQRGTEAFFGQGTRLTVV.

V gene TRBV19 combines with J gene TRBJ1-1; D gene uncertain. Germline CDR1 reads LNHDA; CDR2 reads SQIVND (reference sequence). Trimming stripped 8 bases from V and 0 bases from J, with 16 bases between. The CDR3 has 15 amino acids. The CDR3 DNA reads TGTGCCAGTCAACGGAGTGTAGCCATGAACACTGAAGCTTTCTTT. It is translated as CASQRSVAMNTEAFF.

The chain carries TRBV28 and TRBJ2-5, with D perhaps matching TRBD2 (5 bases). The CDR3 sequence is 13 residues long. V was pared by 5 bases and J by 5 bases, with 12 bases between. Germline V CDR1 and CDR2: MDHEN, SYDVKM. In DNA form, the CDR3 reads TGTGCCAGCAGTATTGGAGGCCTCGAGACCCAGTACTTC. Protein: CASSIGGLETQYF.

A few counts support this clone. The chain uses TRBV18 and TRBJ1-5; D is ambiguous. V lost 3 bases to trimming and J lost 1 base, with 16 bases between them. The CDR3 is 17 residues long. The V gene's germline CDR1 is KGHSH and CDR2 LQKENI. CDR3 bases: TGTGCCAGCTCACCCGGCGGAGGTCCGGGGAGCAATCAGCCCCAGCATTTT. Translated, it gives CASSPGGGPGSNQPQHF.

The count of this clone is one. The chain is built from TRBV6-5 and TRBJ1-2; TRBD1 agrees at 8 bases. This CDR3 region has 13 residues. Germline V lookup: CDR1 MNHEY, CDR2 SVGAGI. With 6 bases clipped from V and 4 bases from J, the junction kept 4 bases outside the gene matches. The CDR3: CASRPQGAYGYTF. DNA for the CDR3: TGTGCCAGCAGGCCTCAGGGGGCCTATGGCTACACCTTC.

This clone has a handful of counts. The rearrangement links TRBV21-1 to TRBJ1-5; no check of the table's D call, TRBD1, against the DNA was made. TRBV21-1 has pseudogene status. CDR3 size: 15 residues. DNA of the CDR3: TGTGCCAGCAGCAATGGGCTACCGGATTTTCAGCCCCAGCATTTT. Protein sequence: CASSNGLPDFQPQHF.